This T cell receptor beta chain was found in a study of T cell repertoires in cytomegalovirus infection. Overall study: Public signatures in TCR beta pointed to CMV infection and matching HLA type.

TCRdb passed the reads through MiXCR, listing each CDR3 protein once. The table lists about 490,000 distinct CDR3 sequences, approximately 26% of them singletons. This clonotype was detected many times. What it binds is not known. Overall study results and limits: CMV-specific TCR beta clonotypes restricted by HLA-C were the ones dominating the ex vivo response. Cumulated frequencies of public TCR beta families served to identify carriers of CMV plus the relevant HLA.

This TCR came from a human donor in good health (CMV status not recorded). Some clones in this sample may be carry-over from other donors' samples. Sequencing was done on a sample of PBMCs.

The CDR3 nucleotides are TGTGCCAGCAGCTTTGTTGAGAAAATGAACACTGAAGCTTTCTTT. It encodes CASSFVEKMNTEAFF. V is TRBV7-2 and J is TRBJ1-1; D remains unclear. Trimming took off 3 bases at V and 0 bases at J, with 11 bases between the two ends. The germline V gene encodes CDR1 SGHTA and CDR2 FQGNSA. This CDR3 has 15 amino acids.